The 32 T cell receptor beta chains presented below share a single source sample, sequenced in a study of blood T cells in healthy people across ages. With a J-beta primer mix and a sample-barcoded 5' primer, a second PCR ran about 7 to 12 cycles. TCRdb called the 5' RACE reads again in MiXCR, with one record for every CDR3 protein. The sample holds about 1.6 million distinct CDR3 sequences, almost 35% seen once. The sequenced material came from blood. These receptors came from a woman aged 25 to 45 in good health.

About this clonotype itself: This sequence may be a read error, since a much larger clone differs from it by one base. This chain joins TRBV12-3 or TRBV12-4 and TRBJ1-2; 9 bases match TRBD1. The CDR3 is 12 residues long. Losses at the gene ends were 8 bases for V and 6 bases for J; bases not matched to a gene: 4. The CDR3 region has the DNA TGTGCCAGCTTAACAGGGGGCGATGGCTACACCTTC. Its protein is CASLTGGDGYTF.

V is TRBV20-1 and J is TRBJ2-7; TRBD1 agrees at 9 bases. CDR3 length: 14 residues. Germline loops: CDR1 DFQATT, CDR2 SNEGSKA (reference sequence). Germline trimming cut 2 bases from V and 6 bases from J; bases unmatched to any gene: 8. This CDR3 is CSARPNRGQREQYF. The CDR3 DNA reads as TGCAGTGCTAGACCAAACAGGGGGCAACGCGAGCAGTACTTC.

The rearrangement uses TRBV20-1 and TRBJ2-7; TRBD1 aligns across 11 bases. This CDR3 region has 16 residues. J was trimmed by 5 bases and V by 1 base; bases with no gene match: 10. The V gene's germline CDR1 is DFQATT and CDR2 SNEGSKA (reference sequence). The CDR3 coding sequence is TGCAGTGCTAGAGTCCTGTCCGGGACAGGGGGGAACGAGCAGTACTTC. Protein sequence: CSARVLSGTGGNEQYF.

CDR3 amino acids: CASTWVGAEETQYF. The CDR3 nucleotides read TGTGCCAGCACCTGGGTGGGGGCGGAAGAGACCCAGTACTTC. The rearrangement links TRBV11-2 to TRBJ2-5; a possible D gene is TRBD1 (6 bases). Germline V gene sequence: CDR1 SGHAT, CDR2 FQNNGV. V lost 7 bases, J lost 3 bases, and 15 bases lay in between. This CDR3 has 14 amino acids.

The rearrangement joins TRBV20-1 to TRBJ2-7; D unresolved. The CDR3 is 14 residues long. CDR1 DFQATT and CDR2 SNEGSKA come from the germline V gene (reference sequence). V was trimmed by 5 bases and J by 5 bases, leaving 19 bases between them. The CDR3 spells CSAQDVSRVHEQYF. The CDR3 DNA reads as TGCAGTGCTCAAGACGTTAGCCGCGTCCACGAGCAGTACTTC.

This chain uses TRBV7-9 with TRBJ2-7; TRBD1 might be the D (6 bases). CDR3 length equals 15 residues. The germline gives CDR1 SEHNR, CDR2 FQNEAQ (reference sequence). The V end lost 5 bases, the J end lost 0 bases, and 14 bases lay between the germline ends. The chain's CDR3 is CASSPRDTSSYEQYF. CDR3 DNA sequence: TGTGCCAGCAGCCCCCGGGACACGAGCTCCTACGAGCAGTACTTC.

Comment on this clonotype: A clone one base away is much larger, so this may be a read error. This chain joins TRBV5-5 and TRBJ2-5, with D possibly being TRBD1 (5 bases). The CDR3 totals 15 residues. CDR1 is SGHKS and CDR2 is YYEKEE in the germline V gene (reference sequence). The CDR3 reads CASSFRDMFQGTQYF. The CDR3 bases are TGTGCCAGCAGCTTCAGGGATATGTTCCAAGGGACCCAGTACTTC.

This clonotype was observed a few times. V is TRBV11-2 and J is TRBJ2-1; tentative D call: TRBD2 (7 bases). The CDR3 runs 14 residues. The V gene's germline CDR1 is SGHAT and CDR2 FQNNGV. Trimming removed 4 bases at V and 5 bases at J, with 12 bases between. The chain's CDR3 is CASSSGGQHNEQFF. The CDR3 DNA reads as TGTGCCAGCAGCTCCGGGGGGCAGCACAATGAGCAGTTCTTC.

The chain carries TRBV5-1 and TRBJ2-4; 8 bases are a match to TRBD1. After removal of 6 bases from V and 3 bases from J, the junction contained 8 bases not matched to a gene. This CDR3 has 15 residues. Germline assignment: CDR1 SGHRS and CDR2 YFSETQ. The CDR3 nucleotides read TGCGCCAGCAACCAGGGGGCAGGGGACAAAAACATTCAGTACTTC. Protein sequence: CASNQGAGDKNIQYF.

This clonotype came up a few times. The chain uses TRBV20-1 and TRBJ2-3; 11 bases line up with TRBD2. The CDR3 runs to 18 residues. V gave up 3 bases and J gave up 2 bases; unmatched junction bases: 13. Per germline, CDR1 DFQATT and CDR2 SNEGSKA (reference sequence). As DNA, the CDR3 is TGCAGTGCTAGTCCCCCTAGGGGACTAGCGGAGTACACAGATACGCAGTATTTT. Translation gives CSASPPRGLAEYTDTQYF.

This clonotype was counted many times. The V and J genes are TRBV20-1 and TRBJ2-7; no reliable D call. The germline V gene encodes CDR1 DFQATT and CDR2 SNEGSKA (reference sequence). CDR3 length: 12 amino acids. V was shortened by 0 bases and J by 5 bases, with 8 bases between the two germline ends. The CDR3 DNA follows: TGCAGTGCTAGAGATTTTCGCAACGAGCAGTACTTC. It yields the protein CSARDFRNEQYF.

The chain carries TRBV4-3 and TRBJ2-3; the match to TRBD2 covers 12 bases. Losses at the gene ends were 1 base for V and 6 bases for J; bases not matched to a gene: 14. CDR1 is LGHNA, CDR2 YSLEER, per germline. This CDR3 spans 19 amino acids. The DNA of the CDR3 is TGCGCCAGCAGCCAAGGATTATCCAGAATGGGGACTAGCGGGGATACGCAGTATTTT. Translated: CASSQGLSRMGTSGDTQYF.

This clonotype was observed at least ten times. The chain has TRBV4-2 and TRBJ2-1; 7 nucleotides align to TRBD2. V was pared by 4 bases and J by 1 base, with 4 bases of the junction left unmatched. This CDR3 spans 15 amino acids. The germline V gene has CDR1 LGHNA and CDR2 YNFKEQ. CDR3 protein: CASSPRRGSYNEQFF. The DNA for the CDR3 is TGTGCCAGCAGCCCACGGCGGGGGTCCTACAATGAGCAGTTCTTC.

The rearrangement joins TRBV7-9 to TRBJ1-2, with D unclear. CDR3 length equals 12 residues. V was pared by 3 bases and J by 6 bases, with 8 bases between. Per the germline V gene, CDR1 is SEHNR and CDR2 is FQNEAQ (reference sequence). The CDR3 DNA sequence: TGTGCCAGCAGCTTCGGATCTGATGGCTACACCTTC. Its translation is CASSFGSDGYTF.

This clonotype was observed a handful of times. This rearrangement joins TRBV29-1 to TRBJ1-2; 7 bases are shared with TRBD1. The junction had 7 bases not matched to a gene; V was cut back by 2 bases and J by 7 bases. Looked up from germline, CDR1 is SQVTM and CDR2 is ANQGSEA. The CDR3 is made up of 13 amino acids. The CDR3 DNA follows: TGCAGCGTTGAAAGACAGGGTAGAGGTGGCTACACCTTC. Its translation: CSVERQGRGGYTF.

This clonotype was detected ten times or more. The chain couples TRBV25-1 to TRBJ2-1, with D possibly called TRBD1 or TRBD2 (5 bases each). The germline V gene encodes CDR1 MGHDK and CDR2 SYGVNS. The V and J ends lost 5 bases and 1 base respectively, with 15 bases between them. The CDR3 length is 16 residues. The CDR3 coding sequence is TGTGCCAGCAGTACTAGAGGGGAGTTTTCCTACAATGAGCAGTTCTTC. It is translated as CASSTRGEFSYNEQFF.

This clonotype was seen once. The chain couples TRBV28 to TRBJ2-5; no clear D. Per germline, CDR1 MDHEN and CDR2 SYDVKM. This CDR3 is built from 13 residues. The V gene lost 4 bases and the J gene lost 7 bases, with 13 bases spanning the gap. CDR3 loop: CASSSRSSGTQYF. The CDR3 region has the DNA TGTGCCAGCAGTTCCCGCAGTTCAGGGACCCAGTACTTC.

CDR3 protein: CASSQRIGETQYF. For the CDR3, the DNA is TGTGCCAGCAGCCAACGGATTGGGGAGACCCAGTACTTC. The chain couples TRBV14 to TRBJ2-5; D gene unclear. The germline V and J ends were trimmed by 2 bases and 5 bases, with 9 bases remaining between them. This CDR3 region has 13 residues. From germline, CDR1 is SGHDN and CDR2 FVKESK.

This clonotype was detected only a few times. This chain joins TRBV20-1 and TRBJ2-7, with D possibly being TRBD1 (5 bases). The CDR3 sequence is 13 residues long. The germline CDR1 and CDR2 sequences are DFQATT and SNEGSKA (reference sequence). The V gene lost 3 bases and the J gene lost 4 bases, with 13 bases spanning the gap. The CDR3 reads CSASSGPAYEQYF. The CDR3 bases are TGCAGTGCTAGTTCAGGGCCCGCGTACGAGCAGTACTTC.

The chain couples TRBV28 to TRBJ2-3; no firm D call. V lost 4 bases and J lost 7, with 9 bases in between. The V gene's germline CDR1 is MDHEN and CDR2 SYDVKM. CDR3 size: 12 residues. CDR3 in DNA: TGTGCCAGCAGTTCCCTCGGGCATACGCAGTATTTT. Protein sequence: CASSSLGHTQYF.

This rearrangement joins TRBV2 to TRBJ1-1, with 9 nucleotides matching TRBD1. There are 15 residues in the CDR3. V lost 7 bases and J lost 6; bases outside the gene matches: 12. The germline V gene has CDR1 SNHLY and CDR2 FYNNEI. The CDR3 loop reads CASIDTWDRASEAFF. Here the CDR3 DNA reads TGTGCCAGCATAGACACTTGGGACAGGGCTTCTGAAGCTTTCTTT.

The rearrangement uses TRBV7-9 and TRBJ2-7, with 7 bases that match TRBD1. This CDR3 region has 15 residues. Germline assignment: CDR1 SEHNR and CDR2 FQNEAQ (reference sequence). Trimming at V came to 4 bases and at J to 3 bases, leaving 9 bases not matched to a gene. The CDR3 sequence is CASSSTGVSVYEQYF. Written as DNA, the CDR3 is TGTGCCAGCAGCTCCACAGGGGTATCTGTCTACGAGCAGTACTTC. The full variable domain, in which reference TRBV7-9 and TRBJ2-7 provide the parts outside the CDR3, is DTGVSQNPRHKITKRGQNVTFRCDPISEHNRLYWYRQTLGQGPEFLTYFQNEAQLEKSRLLSDRFSAERPKGSFSTLEIQRTEQGDSAMYLCASSSTGVSVYEQYFGPGTRLTVT.

Remarks on this clonotype: One end of the junction varies from germline; a read error may be responsible. This chain uses TRBV3-1 with TRBJ1-2; D not resolved. The CDR3 runs 13 residues. Germline CDR1 reads LGHDT; CDR2 reads YNNKEL (reference sequence). The CDR3 bases are TGTACCAGCAGCCTTGACATGGGGTATGGCTACACCTTC. Protein: CTSSLDMGYGYTF. The full variable domain, its missing parts supplied by reference TRBV3-1 and TRBJ1-2, is DTAVSQTPKYLVTQMGNDKSIKCEQNLGHDTMYWYKQDSKKFLKIMFSYNNKELIINETVPNRFSPKSPDKAHLNLHINSLELGDSAVYFCTSSLDMGYGYTFGSGTRLTVV.

V is TRBV7-9 and J is TRBJ1-1, with D tentatively TRBD1 (6 bases). V dropped 2 bases and J dropped 9 bases, with 25 bases sitting between them. The CDR3 is made up of 17 amino acids. CDR1 is SEHNR and CDR2 is FQNEAQ in the germline V gene (reference sequence). CDR3 sequence: CASSLTSFGTGQSKAFF. CDR3 in DNA: TGTGCCAGCAGCTTAACAAGCTTCGGAACGGGACAAAGTAAAGCTTTCTTT.

This chain uses TRBV20-1 with TRBJ2-1; 9 bases align to TRBD2. Losses at the gene ends were 1 base for V and 4 bases for J; bases not matched to a gene: 8. Germline V CDR1 and CDR2: DFQATT, SNEGSKA (reference sequence). The CDR3 extends over 16 amino acids. The CDR3 region has the DNA TGCAGTGCTAGAGTTCGGCTAGCGGGACATTACAATGAGCAGTTCTTC. As protein: CSARVRLAGHYNEQFF.

As DNA, the CDR3 is TGTGCCATCAGTGAGTCTGGCACATCACACTCTGGGGCCAACGTCCTGACTTTC. It encodes CAISESGTSHSGANVLTF. This chain uses TRBV10-3 with TRBJ2-6; D unclear. Trimming removed 0 bases from V and 0 bases from J, with 12 bases in between. Germline V gene lookup returns CDR1 ENHRY and CDR2 SYGVKD. CDR3 size: 18 residues.

This clonotype was seen a few times. The DNA for the CDR3 is TGCGCCAGCAGCTTGGGGCCTAGCGGTCAAAACATTCAGTACTTC. Translated: CASSLGPSGQNIQYF. The chain recombines TRBV5-1 with TRBJ2-4; 7 bases match TRBD2. From germline, CDR1 is SGHRS and CDR2 YFSETQ. The V segment lost 0 bases and the J segment 5 bases; nucleotides outside the gene matches: 5. The CDR3 loop spans 15 amino acids.

The J gene is TRBJ1-4, the V gene TRBV9, with D tentatively TRBD1 (6 bases). V lost 0 bases and J lost 8, with 11 bases in between. This CDR3 is 14 amino acids long. Germline CDR1 SGDLS, CDR2 YYNGEE. The CDR3 is CASSVGRGAEKLFF. The CDR3 DNA follows: TGTGCCAGCAGCGTAGGCAGGGGCGCGGAAAAACTGTTTTTT.

This clonotype was picked up a small number of times. This sequence joins TRBV4-2 and TRBJ2-3, with TRBD2 matching over 15 bases. CDR1 is LGHNA, CDR2 YNFKEQ, per germline. The CDR3 sequence is 21 residues long. Trimming at V came to 1 base and at J to 4 bases, leaving 15 bases not matched to a gene. CDR3 nucleotides: TGTGCCAGCAGCCAAGCCCGTAGGACTAGCGGGAGGGCGGACCTGCCAGATACGCAGTATTTT. It specifies CASSQARRTSGRADLPDTQYF.

The chain employs TRBV20-1 and TRBJ1-1; TRBD1 matches 7 bases. The CDR3 spans 14 residues. Trimming cost V 6 bases and J 4 bases; bases outside gene matches: 11. Germline V gene sequence: CDR1 DFQATT, CDR2 SNEGSKA (reference sequence). The CDR3 sequence is CSAGGSGQRTEAFF. CDR3 sequence (DNA): TGCAGTGCCGGGGGGTCGGGACAGCGCACTGAAGCTTTCTTT.

The V and J genes are TRBV5-1 and TRBJ2-3; 8 bases match TRBD1. This CDR3 contains 14 residues. V lost 3 bases, J lost 4 bases, and 4 bases stayed unmatched. In germline, CDR1 is SGHRS, CDR2 YFSETQ. This CDR3 reads CASSYRGSADTQYF. In DNA form, the CDR3 reads TGCGCCAGCAGCTACAGGGGGAGCGCAGATACGCAGTATTTT.

Only a few counts were recorded for this clonotype. The junction and the germline gene differ at one end; a read error may be behind it. The chain recombines TRBV7-6 with TRBJ1-6; no reliable D call. CDR3 length equals 16 residues. Germline V gene data show CDR1 as SGHVS and CDR2 as FNYEAQ. DNA for the CDR3: TGTGCCAGCAGTTTAGGAGCCGGGCCTCAAGGCTCGCCCCTCCACTTT. It is translated as CASSLGAGPQGSPLHF.